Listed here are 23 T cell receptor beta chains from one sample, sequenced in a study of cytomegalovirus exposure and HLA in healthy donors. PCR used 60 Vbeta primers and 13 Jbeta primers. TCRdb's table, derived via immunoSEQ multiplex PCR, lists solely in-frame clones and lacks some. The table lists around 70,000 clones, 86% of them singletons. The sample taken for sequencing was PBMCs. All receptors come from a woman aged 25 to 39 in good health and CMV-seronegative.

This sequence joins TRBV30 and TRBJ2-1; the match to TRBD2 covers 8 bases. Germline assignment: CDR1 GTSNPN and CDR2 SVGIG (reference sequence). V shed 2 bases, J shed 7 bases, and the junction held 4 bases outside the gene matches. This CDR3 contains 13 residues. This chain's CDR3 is CAWSLAGGNEQFF. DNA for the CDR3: TGTGCCTGGAGTCTAGCGGGTGGTAATGAGCAGTTCTTC.

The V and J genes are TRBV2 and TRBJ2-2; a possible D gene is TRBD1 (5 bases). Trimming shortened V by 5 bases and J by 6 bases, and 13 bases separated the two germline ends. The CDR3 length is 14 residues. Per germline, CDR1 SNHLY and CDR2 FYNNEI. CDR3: CASSSQGIAGELFF. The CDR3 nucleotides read TGTGCCAGCAGTTCCCAGGGAATCGCCGGGGAGCTGTTTTTT.

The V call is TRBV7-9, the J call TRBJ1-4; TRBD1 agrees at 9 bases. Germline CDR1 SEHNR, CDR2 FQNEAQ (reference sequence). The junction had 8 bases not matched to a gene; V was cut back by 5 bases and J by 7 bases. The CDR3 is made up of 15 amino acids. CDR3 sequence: CASSERTGVVEKLFF. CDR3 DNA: TGTGCCAGCAGCGAAAGGACAGGGGTGGTTGAAAAACTGTTTTTT.

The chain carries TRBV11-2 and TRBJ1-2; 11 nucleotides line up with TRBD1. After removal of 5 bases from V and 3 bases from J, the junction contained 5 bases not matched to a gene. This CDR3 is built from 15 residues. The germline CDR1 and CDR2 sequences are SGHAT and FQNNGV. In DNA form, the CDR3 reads TGTGCCAGCAGCCCCCGGACAGGGGGCGACTATGGCTACACCTTC. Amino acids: CASSPRTGGDYGYTF.

This CDR3 is CASSLDSGSFDTQYF. CDR3 DNA sequence: TGTGCCAGCAGCTTAGACAGCGGGAGCTTCGATACGCAGTATTTT. The chain links TRBV11-3 to TRBJ2-3, with 8 positions matching TRBD2. The germline V gene has CDR1 SGHNT and CDR2 YENEEA. This CDR3 is built from 15 residues. V lost 0 bases and J lost 6; bases outside the gene matches: 5.

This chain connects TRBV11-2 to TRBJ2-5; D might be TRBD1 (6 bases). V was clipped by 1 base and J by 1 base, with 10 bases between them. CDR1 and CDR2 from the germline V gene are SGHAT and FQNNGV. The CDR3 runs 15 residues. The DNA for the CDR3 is TGTGCCAGCAGCTTAGGAATAGGGGGCCAAGAGACCCAGTACTTC. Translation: CASSLGIGGQETQYF.

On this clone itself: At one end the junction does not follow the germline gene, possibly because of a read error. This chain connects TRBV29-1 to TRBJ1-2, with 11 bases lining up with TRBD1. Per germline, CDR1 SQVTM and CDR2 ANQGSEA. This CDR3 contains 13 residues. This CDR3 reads CSVAGQGDYGYPF. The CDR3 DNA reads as TGCAGCGTCGCGGGACAGGGGGACTATGGCTACCCCTTC. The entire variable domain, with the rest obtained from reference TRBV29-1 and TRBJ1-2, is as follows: SAVISQKPSRDICQRGTSLTIQCQVDSQVTMMFWYRQQPGQSLTLIATANQGSEATYESGFVIDKFPISRPNLTFSTLTVSNMSPEDSSIYLCSVAGQGDYGYPFGSGTRLTVV.

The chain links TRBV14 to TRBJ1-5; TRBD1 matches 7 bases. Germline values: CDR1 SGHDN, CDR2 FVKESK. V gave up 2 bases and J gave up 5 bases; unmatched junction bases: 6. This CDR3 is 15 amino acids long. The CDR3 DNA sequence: TGTGCCAGCAGCCAAACGACAGGGAAAGATCAGCCCCAGCATTTT. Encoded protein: CASSQTTGKDQPQHF. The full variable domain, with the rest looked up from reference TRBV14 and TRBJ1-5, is EAGVTQFPSHSVIEKGQTVTLRCDPISGHDNLYWYRRVMGKEIKFLLHFVKESKQDESGMPNNRFLAERTGGTYSTLKVQPAELEDSGVYFCASSQTTGKDQPQHFGDGTRLSIL.

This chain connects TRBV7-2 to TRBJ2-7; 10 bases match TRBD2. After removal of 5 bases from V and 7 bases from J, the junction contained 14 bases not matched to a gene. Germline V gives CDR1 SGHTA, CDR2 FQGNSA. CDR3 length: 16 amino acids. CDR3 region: CASSLDRSSGGKEQYF. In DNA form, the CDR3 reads TGTGCCAGCAGCCTAGACCGGTCTAGCGGGGGAAAAGAGCAGTACTTC.

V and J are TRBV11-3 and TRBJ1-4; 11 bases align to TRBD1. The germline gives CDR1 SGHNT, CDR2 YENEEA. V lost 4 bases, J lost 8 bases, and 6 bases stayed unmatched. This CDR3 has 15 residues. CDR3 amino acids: CASSSRTGGEEKLFF. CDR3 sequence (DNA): TGTGCCAGCAGCTCCCGGACAGGGGGCGAGGAAAAACTGTTTTTT.

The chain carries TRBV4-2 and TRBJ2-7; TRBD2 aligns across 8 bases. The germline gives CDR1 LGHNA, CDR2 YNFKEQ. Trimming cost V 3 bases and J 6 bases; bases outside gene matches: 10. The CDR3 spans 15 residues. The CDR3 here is CASSQGTRGSGEQYF. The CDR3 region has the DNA TGTGCCAGCAGCCAGGGGACTAGGGGAAGTGGCGAGCAGTACTTC.

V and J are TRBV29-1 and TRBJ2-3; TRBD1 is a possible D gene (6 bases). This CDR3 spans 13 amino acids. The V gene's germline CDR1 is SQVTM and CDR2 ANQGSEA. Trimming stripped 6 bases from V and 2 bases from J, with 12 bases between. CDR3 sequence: CSVGQSSTDTQYF. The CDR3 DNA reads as TGCAGCGTAGGACAGTCCTCCACAGATACGCAGTATTTT.

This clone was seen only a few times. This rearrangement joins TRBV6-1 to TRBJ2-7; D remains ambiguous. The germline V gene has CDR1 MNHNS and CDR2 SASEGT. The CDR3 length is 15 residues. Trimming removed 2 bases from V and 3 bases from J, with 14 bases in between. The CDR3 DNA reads TGTGCCAGCAGTGAAAGTCCCAGTTTGTACTACGAGCAGTACTTC. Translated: CASSESPSLYYEQYF.

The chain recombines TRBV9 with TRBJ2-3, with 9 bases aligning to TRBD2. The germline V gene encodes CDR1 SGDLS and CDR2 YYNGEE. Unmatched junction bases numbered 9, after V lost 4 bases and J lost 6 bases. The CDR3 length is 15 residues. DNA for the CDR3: TGTGCCAGCAGCCCTTGGGATAGCGGGAGCGATACGCAGTATTTT. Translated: CASSPWDSGSDTQYF.

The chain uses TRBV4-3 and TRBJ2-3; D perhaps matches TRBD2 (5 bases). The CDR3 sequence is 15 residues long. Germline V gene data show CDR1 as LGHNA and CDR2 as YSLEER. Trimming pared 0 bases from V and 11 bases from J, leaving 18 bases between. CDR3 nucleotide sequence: TGCGCCAGCAGCCAAGAGAGGGCTTCCCTTCTAGGGCAGTATTTT. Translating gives CASSQERASLLGQYF.

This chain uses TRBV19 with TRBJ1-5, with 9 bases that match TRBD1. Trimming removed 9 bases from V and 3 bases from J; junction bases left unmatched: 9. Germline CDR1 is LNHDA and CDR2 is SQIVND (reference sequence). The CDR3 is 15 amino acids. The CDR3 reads CASKDRGKLNQPQHF. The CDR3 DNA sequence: TGTGCCAGCAAGGACAGGGGTAAACTCAATCAGCCCCAGCATTTT.

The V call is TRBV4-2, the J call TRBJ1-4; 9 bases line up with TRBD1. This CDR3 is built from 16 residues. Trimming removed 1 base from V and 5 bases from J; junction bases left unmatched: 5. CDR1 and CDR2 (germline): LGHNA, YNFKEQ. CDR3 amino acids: CASSQGQGTGNEKLFF. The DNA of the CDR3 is TGTGCCAGCAGCCAAGGGCAAGGGACAGGGAATGAAAAACTGTTTTTT.

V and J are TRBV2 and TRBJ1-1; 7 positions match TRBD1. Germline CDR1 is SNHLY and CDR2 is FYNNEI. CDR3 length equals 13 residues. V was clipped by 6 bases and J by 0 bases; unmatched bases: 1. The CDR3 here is CASRGQLNTEAFF. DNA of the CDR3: TGTGCCAGCAGGGGACAGTTGAACACTGAAGCTTTCTTT.

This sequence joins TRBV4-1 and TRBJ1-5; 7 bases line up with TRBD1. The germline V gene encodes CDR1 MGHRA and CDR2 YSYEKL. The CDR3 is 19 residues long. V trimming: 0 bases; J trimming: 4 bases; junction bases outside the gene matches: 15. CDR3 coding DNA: TGCGCCAGCAGCCAAGATTGGGGGCCTAACAGGGGTTTAAATCAGCCCCAGCATTTT. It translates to CASSQDWGPNRGLNQPQHF.

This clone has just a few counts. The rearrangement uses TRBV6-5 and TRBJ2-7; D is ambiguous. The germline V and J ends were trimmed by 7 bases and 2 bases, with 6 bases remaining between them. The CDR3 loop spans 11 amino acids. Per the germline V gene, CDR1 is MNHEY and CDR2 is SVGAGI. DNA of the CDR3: TGTGCCAGCAAAGGAGCCTACGAGCAGTACTTC. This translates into CASKGAYEQYF.

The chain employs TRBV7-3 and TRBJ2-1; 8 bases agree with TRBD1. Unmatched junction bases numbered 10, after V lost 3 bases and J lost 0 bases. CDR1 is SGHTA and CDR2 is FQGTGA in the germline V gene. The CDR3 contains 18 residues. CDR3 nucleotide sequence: TGTGCCAGCAGCTTTTCCGGGACAGGCCTTAGCTCCTACAATGAGCAGTTCTTC. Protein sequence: CASSFSGTGLSSYNEQFF. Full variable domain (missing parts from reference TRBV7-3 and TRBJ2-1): GAGVSQTPSNKVTEKGKYVELRCDPISGHTALYWYRQSLGQGPEFLIYFQGTGAADDSGLPNDRFFAVRPEGSVSTLKIQRTERGDSAVYLCASSFSGTGLSSYNEQFFGPGTRLTVL.

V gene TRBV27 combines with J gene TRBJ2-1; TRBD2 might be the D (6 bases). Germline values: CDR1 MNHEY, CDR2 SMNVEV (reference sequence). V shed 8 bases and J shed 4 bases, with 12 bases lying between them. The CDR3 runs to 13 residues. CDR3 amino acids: CASALLAYNEQFF. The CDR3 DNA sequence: TGTGCCAGCGCTCTTCTAGCGTACAATGAGCAGTTCTTC.

The CDR3 sequence is CASSPWDSNEQFF. Here the CDR3 DNA reads TGTGCCAGCAGCCCTTGGGACAGCAATGAGCAGTTCTTC. J is TRBJ2-1 and V is TRBV7-2; 7 positions match TRBD1. The ends lost 5 bases at V and 6 bases at J; junction bases unmatched: 4. Germline CDR1 reads SGHTA; CDR2 reads FQGNSA. CDR3 length: 13 amino acids.